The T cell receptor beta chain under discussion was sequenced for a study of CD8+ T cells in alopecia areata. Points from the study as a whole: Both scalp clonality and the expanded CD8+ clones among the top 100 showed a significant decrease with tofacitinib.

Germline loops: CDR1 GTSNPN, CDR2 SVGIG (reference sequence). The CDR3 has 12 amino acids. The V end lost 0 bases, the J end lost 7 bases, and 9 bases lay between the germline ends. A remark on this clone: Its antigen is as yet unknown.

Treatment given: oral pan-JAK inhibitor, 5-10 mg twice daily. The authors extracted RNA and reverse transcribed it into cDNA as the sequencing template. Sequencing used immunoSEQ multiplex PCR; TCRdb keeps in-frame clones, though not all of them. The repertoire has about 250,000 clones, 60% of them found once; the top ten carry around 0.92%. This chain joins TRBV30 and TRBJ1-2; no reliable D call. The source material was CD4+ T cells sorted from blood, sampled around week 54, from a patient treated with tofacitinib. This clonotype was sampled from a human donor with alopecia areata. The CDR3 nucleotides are TGTGCCTGGAGTGTACTTGCCGGTGGCTACACCTTC. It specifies CAWSVLAGGYTF.